This T cell receptor (beta chain) was sequenced during a study of blood T cell repertoires in COVID-19. As for the study in general: T cells, B-cell-depleted T cells, or PBMCs supplied cDNA or gDNA.

Only in-frame clones appear in the TCRdb table, and some are missing; sequencing was by immunoSEQ multiplex PCR. The data contain over 65,000 clones, 82% of them singletons. Trimming cost V 0 bases and J 3 bases, with 6 bases left between them. This CDR3 contains 13 residues. Germline V gene lookup returns CDR1 GTSNPN and CDR2 SVGIG (reference sequence). Sequencing used peripheral blood. The sequence came from a man aged 80 or over with active COVID-19. V gene TRBV30 combines with J gene TRBJ1-5; no clear D gene. The CDR3, as DNA: TGTGCCTGGAGTGTACGGGACAATCAGCCCCAGCATTTT. Encoded protein: CAWSVRDNQPQHF.